This T cell receptor (beta chain) was recovered during a study of Ad26.COV2.S vaccination and SARS-CoV-2 variants. Of note for this clone: The antigen remains unidentified.

This CDR3 comprises 15 residues. V shed 3 bases and J 6 bases; nucleotides not matched to a gene: 9. Germline values: CDR1 KGHSH, CDR2 LQKENI. Study conclusions and caveats: Spike-specific TCR breadth in vaccine recipients exceeded that seen in placebo recipients. After vaccination, reports described spike-specific CD8+ and CD4+ T cell responses as showing substantial breadth.

TCRdb keeps only in-frame clones here, not all; method: immunoSEQ multiplex PCR. Of over 130,000 clones in the sample, just over 85% were seen once. The TCR originated in a human donor who had recovered from COVID-19. This specimen consisted of peripheral blood, obtained after recovery from COVID-19. The chain joins TRBV18 to TRBJ1-1, with TRBD1 identical over 8 bases. The CDR3 coding sequence is TGTGCCAGCTCACCGAGGGCAGGGGGCATAGCTGAAGCTTTCTTT. It is translated as CASSPRAGGIAEAFF.